The subject of this entry is one TCR beta chain. This entry comes from a study of blood T cell repertoires in COVID-19. At the level of the study: From T cells, B-cell-depleted T cells, or PBMCs came the material, which was cDNA or gDNA.

Assay used: immunoSEQ multiplex PCR; TCRdb lists only in-frame clones, some missing. The profile covers about 330,000 clones, with approximately 87% appearing a single time and roughly 5.2% taken by the ten largest. Membership in each cohort depended on participant-reported clinical history. Recovered participants had two consecutive negative NP/OP PCR tests, healthcare professional clearance, or symptom resolution. Germline CDR1 and CDR2: KGHSH and LQKENI. This CDR3 comprises 14 residues. V lost 6 bases, J lost 3 bases, and 11 bases lay in between. This receptor was taken from a woman aged 25 to 45 who had recovered from COVID-19. The J gene is TRBJ2-2, the V gene TRBV18, with D maybe TRBD2 (6 bases). The sequencing input was PBMCs or T cells enriched from blood (not recorded which). The CDR3 is CASSPGTDTGELFF. The CDR3 DNA reads TGTGCCAGCTCTCCAGGGACTGACACCGGGGAGCTGTTTTTT.